This T cell receptor (beta chain) came from a study of cytomegalovirus exposure and HLA in healthy donors. It was with 60 Vbeta and 13 Jbeta primers that the PCR ran. Only in-frame clones appear in the TCRdb table, and some are missing; sequencing was by immunoSEQ multiplex PCR. This repertoire shows 120,000 or so clones, 81% found once; its top ten account for roughly 2%. The CDR3 totals 12 residues. Germline assignment: CDR1 SQVTM and CDR2 ANQGSEA. V was pared by 5 bases and J by 6 bases, with 13 bases between. The clonotype originates from a man in his late teens or twenties in good health and CMV-seronegative. Material: PBMCs. This chain connects TRBV29-1 to TRBJ1-1; a weak D match, TRBD1 (6 bases). The CDR3 spells CSVLTGSSEAFF. Written as DNA, the CDR3 is TGCAGCGTTCTGACAGGAAGCTCTGAAGCTTTCTTT. Full variable domain (missing parts from reference TRBV29-1 and TRBJ1-1): SAVISQKPSRDICQRGTSLTIQCQVDSQVTMMFWYRQQPGQSLTLIATANQGSEATYESGFVIDKFPISRPNLTFSTLTVSNMSPEDSSIYLCSVLTGSSEAFFGQGTRLTVV.